Presented here are 16 T cell receptor beta chains from one specimen sequenced in a study of blood T cell repertoires in COVID-19. The method was immunoSEQ multiplex PCR; TCRdb's version includes in-frame clones alone and lacks a portion of them. The sample yields over 110,000 clones, approximately 80% seen once. The material sequenced was peripheral blood. The source of these receptors is a man in his 60s with active or convalescent COVID-19.

This sequence joins TRBV7-2 and TRBJ2-7; 7 bases are shared with TRBD2. Germline CDR1 is SGHTA and CDR2 is FQGNSA. With V trimmed by 5 bases and J by 9 bases, 4 bases remained unmatched. The CDR3 runs 11 residues. The DNA of the CDR3 is TGTGCCAGCAGCCAAGGCGGGGGGCAGTACGTC. Protein sequence: CASSQGGGQYV.

The rearrangement uses TRBV3-1 (or the pseudogene TRBV3-2) and TRBJ1-4; D remains ambiguous. V lost 3 bases, J lost 4 bases, and 12 bases lay in between. The CDR3 has 15 residues. Germline CDR1 LGHDT, CDR2 YNNKEL (reference sequence). CDR3 in amino acids: CASSHPPGNNEKLFF. Written as DNA, the CDR3 is TGTGCCAGCAGCCATCCGCCGGGGAATAATGAAAAACTGTTTTTT.

The chain recombines TRBV6-4 with TRBJ2-1; 9 positions agree with TRBD1. V shed 8 bases, J shed 5 bases, and the junction held 13 bases outside the gene matches. Germline V gene sequence: CDR1 MRHNA, CDR2 SNTAGT. This CDR3 has 16 residues. CDR3 DNA sequence: TGTGCCAGCGGCGAACCGGGACAGGGCTTCAACAATGAGCAGTTCTTC. It codes for CASGEPGQGFNNEQFF.

The chain joins TRBV7-9 to TRBJ2-7, with D possibly being TRBD1 (6 bases). Trimming stripped 0 bases from V and 3 bases from J, with 15 bases between. Germline V gene data show CDR1 as SEHNR and CDR2 as FQNEAQ (reference sequence). The CDR3 totals 16 residues. The CDR3: CASSLALRGSDYEQYV. DNA of the CDR3: TGTGCCAGCAGCTTAGCGCTTAGGGGGTCAGACTACGAGCAGTACGTC.

The chain recombines TRBV7-9 with TRBJ2-1; 11 nucleotides match TRBD2. J gave up 6 bases and V 2 bases, and 3 bases lay outside the gene matches. The CDR3 is made up of 15 amino acids. Germline CDR1 reads SEHNR; CDR2 reads FQNEAQ (reference sequence). The CDR3 DNA reads as TGTGCCAGCAGCTTACGGCTAGCGGGAGGCAATGAGCAGTTCTTC. It translates to CASSLRLAGGNEQFF.

CDR3 protein: CAISDRGRGPYEQYF. The CDR3 DNA reads TGTGCCATCAGTGACAGGGGGCGCGGGCCCTACGAGCAGTACTTC. The V gene is TRBV10-3, the J gene TRBJ2-7; 8 nucleotides align to TRBD1. This CDR3 has 15 residues. The germline V gene has CDR1 ENHRY and CDR2 SYGVKD. J was trimmed by 2 bases and V by 3 bases; bases with no gene match: 6.

The chain links TRBV12-3 or TRBV12-4 to TRBJ1-2, with D possibly being TRBD1 (6 bases). The CDR3 has 13 amino acids. V was clipped by 6 bases and J by 3 bases, with 11 bases between them. CDR3 loop: CASSATGDYGYTF. CDR3 sequence (DNA): TGTGCCAGCAGCGCGACAGGAGACTATGGCTACACCTTC.

The chain uses TRBV25-1 and TRBJ2-1; D is perhaps TRBD1 (5 bases). Looked up from germline, CDR1 is MGHDK and CDR2 is SYGVNS. Trimming took off 3 bases at V and 4 bases at J, with 10 bases between the two ends. The CDR3 spans 14 residues. The CDR3 protein is CASSDSNRYNEQFF. The DNA of the CDR3 is TGTGCCAGCAGTGACTCCAACAGGTACAATGAGCAGTTCTTC. Combining the CDR3 with reference TRBV25-1 and TRBJ2-1 gives the whole variable domain EADIYQTPRYLVIGTGKKITLECSQTMGHDKMYWYQQDPGMELHLIHYSYGVNSTEKGDLSSESTVSRIRTEHFPLTLESARPSHTSQYLCASSDSNRYNEQFFGPGTRLTVL.

The gene calls are TRBV3-1 (or the pseudogene TRBV3-2) and TRBJ2-2; TRBD2 matches at 8 bases. There are 18 residues in the CDR3. V was pared by 4 bases and J by 0 bases, with 10 bases of the junction left unmatched. Germline V lookup: CDR1 LGHDT, CDR2 YNNKEL (reference sequence). The CDR3 sequence is CASSPAGVSWANTGELFF. The CDR3 DNA sequence: TGTGCCAGCAGCCCAGCGGGAGTATCGTGGGCGAACACCGGGGAGCTGTTTTTT.

The rearrangement joins TRBV3-1 (or the pseudogene TRBV3-2) to TRBJ2-5, with 14 bases fitting TRBD2. With V trimmed by 4 bases and J by 3 bases, 7 bases remained unmatched. Germline V gives CDR1 LGHDT, CDR2 YNNKEL (reference sequence). There are 17 residues in the CDR3. CDR3 in amino acids: CASSRDGTSGGEETQYF. As DNA, the CDR3 is TGTGCCAGCAGCCGAGATGGGACTAGCGGGGGAGAAGAGACCCAGTACTTC.

The CDR3 reads CASSYTRGSSGELFF. The CDR3 coding sequence is TGTGCCAGCAGTTATACAAGGGGTAGCAGCGGGGAGCTGTTTTTT. The chain carries TRBV6-2 or TRBV6-3 and TRBJ2-2; a weak D match, TRBD1 (5 bases). Germline V gene lookup returns CDR1 MNHEY and CDR2 SVGEGT. Trimming removed 3 bases from V and 7 bases from J, with 15 bases in between. This CDR3 comprises 15 residues.

The chain links TRBV7-9 to TRBJ1-5; D unclear. The germline CDR1 and CDR2 sequences are SEHNR and FQNEAQ (reference sequence). Trimming cost V 2 bases and J 6 bases, with 8 bases left between them. There are 13 residues in the CDR3. The CDR3 loop is CASSLKAGQPQHF. Here the CDR3 DNA reads TGTGCCAGCAGCTTAAAGGCGGGTCAGCCCCAGCATTTT.

The count of this clone is one. The chain uses TRBV2 and TRBJ1-2; 11 nucleotides match TRBD1. The CDR3 is 16 amino acids. Germline CDR1 SNHLY, CDR2 FYNNEI. J lost 2 bases, V lost 3 bases, and 5 bases had no gene match. CDR3 DNA: TGTGCCAGCAGTGAGCATGGGACAGGGGGGAACTATGGCTACACCTTC. It specifies CASSEHGTGGNYGYTF. The full variable domain, in which reference TRBV2 and TRBJ1-2 provide the parts outside the CDR3, is EPEVTQTPSHQVTQMGQEVILRCVPISNHLYFYWYRQILGQKVEFLVSFYNNEISEKSEIFDDQFSVERPDGSNFTLKIRSTKLEDSAMYFCASSEHGTGGNYGYTFGSGTRLTVV.

This chain connects TRBV29-1 to TRBJ2-5, with a possible D match to TRBD2 (6 bases). Germline lookup yields CDR1 SQVTM and CDR2 ANQGSEA. This CDR3 has 13 residues. Trimming shortened V by 7 bases and J by 2 bases, and 14 bases separated the two germline ends. The CDR3 loop reads CSAARDFQETQYF. The DNA for the CDR3 is TGCAGCGCTGCGCGGGACTTTCAAGAGACCCAGTACTTC.

This clone is a singleton in its sample. The rearrangement links TRBV5-8 to TRBJ1-2; D gene unclear. The CDR3 extends over 12 amino acids. Germline V gene data show CDR1 as SGHTS and CDR2 as YDEGEE. Trimming stripped 3 bases from V and 5 bases from J, with 8 bases between. The CDR3 DNA reads as TGTGCCAGCAGCTCATCAGGATATGGCTACACCTTC. It is translated as CASSSSGYGYTF.

This clone showed up just once. The chain has TRBV7-9 and TRBJ2-5, with D tentatively TRBD1 (5 bases). Germline V gene sequence: CDR1 SEHNR, CDR2 FQNEAQ (reference sequence). CDR3 length equals 13 residues. V was shortened by 4 bases and J by 2 bases, with 8 bases between the two germline ends. In nucleotides, the CDR3 is TGTGCCAGCAGCTCGGACATTCAAGAGACCCAGTACTTC. This sequence encodes CASSSDIQETQYF.